This T cell receptor beta chain is from a study of blood T cell repertoires in COVID-19. The wider study: Some COVID-19 samples were acute and others convalescent; all came from the United States, Italy and Spain. From T cells, B-cell-depleted T cells, or PBMCs came the material, which was cDNA or gDNA.

Source study methods: It was from reference gene primer amplification that nucleated cell counts were estimated. Only in-frame clones appear in the TCRdb table, and some are missing; sequencing was by immunoSEQ multiplex PCR. Clonal size and the V and J genes are those of that table, whereas D and trimming came from the DNA. The table lists around 99,000 clones, approximately 82% of them singletons, with 15% to 20% in the top ten. CDR1 and CDR2 (germline): LGHDT, YNNKEL (reference sequence). This CDR3 has 15 residues. Germline trimming cut 3 bases from V and 9 bases from J; bases unmatched to any gene: 6. This clone was found a few times.

Sample: peripheral blood. The clonotype was recovered from a woman in her sixties with acute or convalescent COVID-19. V usage is TRBV3-1 (or the pseudogene TRBV3-2) and J usage is TRBJ1-6, with TRBD1 matching over 9 bases. The CDR3 sequence: CASSHPSGQGSPLHF. CDR3 sequence (DNA): TGTGCCAGCAGCCACCCTTCGGGACAGGGTTCACCCCTCCACTTT.